The present entry profiles one T cell receptor (beta chain) with its context. The antigen remains unidentified. The data were produced by immunoSEQ multiplex PCR, yet TCRdb's version contains in-frame clones alone and is incomplete. The sample lists tens of thousands of clones; approximately 89% were seen once. This sample is part of a study of OX40 agonist ivuxolimab in advanced cancers. Study as a whole: The drug used for patients, ivuxolimab, was an agonistic anti-OX40 (CD134) antibody. Enrollees could have had prior anti-PD-1, anti-PD-L1 or anti-CTLA-4 therapy, which over 35% had received. General study results and limits: Circulating CD4+ and CD8+ T cells showed clonal expansion by week 6 at 0.1 to 3.0 mg/kg.

CDR3 length equals 15 residues. CDR1 LNHDA and CDR2 SQIVND come from the germline V gene (reference sequence). Trimming pared 3 bases from V and 5 bases from J, leaving 17 bases between. The specimen was CD4+ or CD8+ T cells sorted from blood, collected in a trial of the OX40 agonist ivuxolimab. The source is an adult with an advanced solid tumor such as melanoma, head and neck, liver or kidney cancer. The chain employs TRBV19 and TRBJ2-7, with D tentatively TRBD1 (6 bases). CDR3: CASSIGGQSIHEQYF. CDR3 in DNA: TGTGCCAGTAGTATTGGAGGACAGTCGATCCACGAGCAGTACTTC.